This T cell receptor beta chain was retrieved from a study of blood T cell repertoires in COVID-19. Sequencing was performed with immunoSEQ multiplex PCR; in TCRdb, only in-frame clones are kept and a portion is missing. The data show 200,000 to 250,000 clones, roughly 90% seen once. Looked up from germline, CDR1 is SGHDN and CDR2 is FVKESK. This CDR3 region has 13 residues. The V and J ends lost 6 bases and 3 bases respectively, with 9 bases between them. Sample: peripheral blood. The receptor comes from a woman aged 60-75 years with acute or convalescent COVID-19. The chain recombines TRBV14 with TRBJ1-3; no definite D call. The CDR3 DNA sequence: TGTGCCAGCAGACCAATGAGTGGAAACACCATATATTTT. Residues: CASRPMSGNTIYF.